The rows below give T cell receptor beta chains drawn from one sample of a study of Graves' ophthalmopathy and Graves' hyperthyroidism. TCRdb re-called the multiplex PCR reads with MiXCR, one entry per CDR3 protein. The table lists 300,000 to 500,000 distinct CDR3 sequences, 15% to 19% of them singletons. The sequenced sample was peripheral blood. The receptors stem from a woman aged 18-30 years with stable Graves' hyperthyroidism. The CDR3 runs from the conserved cysteine through the conserved F or W. D genes are given only for firm matches. Clone size is not always given. Where it is, it says once, few, many or a class for expanded clones.

clone size,D gene,V gene,J gene,CDR3 protein,CDR3 DNA
many,TRBD1,TRBV6-5,TRBJ1-1,CASSYGDRGATEAFF,TGTGCCAGCAGTTACGGGGACAGGGGGGCCACTGAAGCTTTCTTT
many,TRBD1,TRBV29-1,TRBJ1-1,CSVIQGSEAEAFF,TGCAGCGTGATACAGGGGTCAGAGGCTGAAGCTTTCTTT
-,TRBD1,TRBV5-1,TRBJ2-3,CASSLDGTGSDTQYF,TGCGCCAGCAGCTTGGATGGGACAGGGTCAGATACGCAGTATTTT
-,TRBD2,TRBV7-2,TRBJ2-2,CASSLTSGGAWELFF,TGTGCCAGCAGCTTAACTAGCGGGGGGGCGTGGGAGCTGTTTTTT
few,TRBD2,TRBV11-2,TRBJ2-2,CASSLMVRGDTGELFF,TGTGCCAGCAGCTTAATGGTGCGGGGGGACACCGGGGAGCTGTTTTTT
many,-,TRBV3-1,TRBJ2-5,CASSQEYQETQYF,TGTGCCAGCAGCCAGGAATACCAAGAGACCCAGTACTTC
-,TRBD1,TRBV4-1,TRBJ1-2,CASSQETPPRQGNGGNYGYTF,TGCGCCAGCAGCCAAGAGACCCCGCCTCGACAGGGGAATGGGGGTAACTATGGCTACACCTTC
many,TRBD1,TRBV19,TRBJ1-5,CASSISSGTGQPQHF,TGTGCCAGTAGTATATCGAGTGGGACAGGACAGCCCCAGCATTTT
many,-,TRBV6-2/TRBV6-3,TRBJ2-7,CASRPRDTIYEQYF,TGTGCCAGCAGACCCCGGGACACGATCTACGAGCAGTACTTC
many,TRBD1,TRBV27,TRBJ2-5,CASSLTGAETQYF,TGTGCCAGCAGTTTGACAGGGGCGGAGACCCAGTACTTC
many,-,TRBV27,TRBJ1-5,CASSLLRAQPQHF,TGTGCCAGCAGTTTACTCAGGGCCCAGCCCCAGCATTTT
-,-,TRBV28,TRBJ2-7,CASSFYLDPSYEQYF,TGTGCCAGCAGTTTTTATCTGGACCCCTCCTACGAGCAGTACTTC
many,TRBD1,TRBV15,TRBJ2-7,CATSRAGTAYYEQYF,TGTGCCACCAGCAGAGCCGGGACAGCATACTACGAGCAGTACTTC
many,-,TRBV6-2/TRBV6-3,TRBJ1-3,CASRADTGFGNTIYF,TGTGCCAGCAGAGCGGACACAGGCTTTGGAAACACCATATATTTT
-,-,TRBV10-3,TRBJ1-5,CAISEGDISTQHF,TGTGCCATCAGTGAAGGGGACATTTCGACCCAGCATTTT
-,TRBD1,TRBV20-1,TRBJ2-5,CSATDRGGETQYF,TGCAGTGCAACAGACAGGGGGGGAGAGACCCAGTACTTC
few,TRBD1,TRBV5-8,TRBJ1-1,CASRYRDRGRGDTEAFF,TGTGCCAGCAGGTACCGGGACAGGGGGCGCGGCGACACTGAAGCTTTCTTT
many,-,TRBV6-1,TRBJ2-5,CASTNPQRRTQYF,TGTGCCAGCACCAACCCCCAGAGGAGGACCCAGTACTTC
-,-,TRBV12-3/TRBV12-4,TRBJ2-7,CASSQYLGGYEQYF,TGTGCCAGCAGTCAGTACTTGGGGGGCTACGAGCAGTACTTC
once,-,TRBV4-1,TRBJ2-7,CASSQTGTVTYEEYF,TGCGCCAGCAGCCAGACCGGGACGGTTACCTACGAGGAGTACTTC